This entry features one T cell receptor (beta chain) sequence. Antigen unknown. This record comes from a study of T cells in localized non-small cell lung cancer. TCRdb's copy holds only in-frame clones and misses some; the assay was immunoSEQ multiplex PCR. Of 45,000 to 55,000 clones listed, approximately 75% were seen once; the top ten hold approximately 16%. The CDR3 consists of 12 residues. The ends were cut back, 2 bases at V and 6 bases at J, with 7 bases in the middle. Germline CDR1 GTSNPN, CDR2 SVGIG (reference sequence). Study results and limitations: Clonality of T cells reached its maximum in uninvolved adjacent lung, surpassing tumor.

The receptor was isolated from a man between 40 and 69 years old with stage I squamous cell lung carcinoma. The sequencing used peripheral blood, collected before any cancer treatment. The genes are TRBV30 and TRBJ2-2; the D call may be TRBD1 or TRBD2 (6 bases each). DNA for the CDR3: TGTGCCTGGAGTAGGGGGGCCGGGGAGCTGTTTTTT. Its protein product is CAWSRGAGELFF.